This entry describes one T cell receptor (beta chain). Its cognate antigen is unknown. This specimen belongs to a study of OX40 agonist ivuxolimab in advanced cancers. The study sampled blood at baseline, cycle 4 day 1, and cycle 7 day 1. The data were produced by immunoSEQ multiplex PCR, yet TCRdb's version contains in-frame clones alone and is incomplete. Of about 24,000 clones listed, approximately 89% are singletons. Study observations and caveats: Several nonresponders also turned out to have low normalized T-cell clonal expansion.

This clonotype was obtained from an adult with an advanced solid tumor such as melanoma, head and neck, liver or kidney cancer. The source was CD4+ or CD8+ T cells sorted from blood, collected in a trial of the OX40 agonist ivuxolimab.

CDR3 amino acids: CASSKGGRNYEQYF. The CDR3 coding sequence is TGTGCCAGCAGCAAAGGCGGCAGAAACTACGAGCAGTACTTC. The V call is TRBV9, the J call TRBJ2-7; no firm D call. Germline V lookup: CDR1 SGDLS, CDR2 YYNGEE. The CDR3 length is 14 residues. V gave up 4 bases and J gave up 3 bases, with 14 bases separating them.